This is a list of T cell receptor beta chains from one sample in a study of T cell responses to AZD1222 COVID-19 vaccine. Clones were read by immunoSEQ multiplex PCR, and TCRdb kept only the in-frame ones, dropping some. The sample gives roughly 30,000 clones, around four fifths of which show up once; about 5.3% is in the top ten. The material sequenced was peripheral blood, taken on day 0 of AZD1222 vaccination. The origin of the receptors is an adult in good health. CDR3s include the opening cysteine and the closing phenylalanine or tryptophan. Each record gives: V gene, J gene, clone size, D gene, CDR3 DNA, CDR3 protein. A D gene is named only where the DNA matches it firmly. Not all rows give a size; the values are once, few, many and, for expanded clones, a class.

v_gene: TRBV7-9; j_gene: TRBJ2-5; abundance: .; d_gene: .; CDR3nt: TGTGCCAGCAGCGAAGGGCAGGTTACGGAGACCCAGTACTTC; CDR3aa: CASSEGQVTETQYF
v_gene: TRBV18; j_gene: TRBJ1-2; abundance: .; d_gene: TRBD1; CDR3nt: TGTGCCAGCTCACCATCGGACAGGGGTTATGGCTACACCTTC; CDR3aa: CASSPSDRGYGYTF
v_gene: TRBV13; j_gene: TRBJ1-1; abundance: few; d_gene: .; CDR3nt: TGTGCCAGCAGGTGGAGGGGGGCAGGGAACACTGAAGCTTTCTTT; CDR3aa: CASRWRGAGNTEAFF
v_gene: TRBV5-5; j_gene: TRBJ1-5; abundance: .; d_gene: .; CDR3nt: TGTGCCAGCAGCCCCGAAGGGAGCAATAGCAATCAGCCCCAGCATTTT; CDR3aa: CASSPEGSNSNQPQHF
v_gene: TRBV7-2; j_gene: TRBJ2-4; abundance: .; d_gene: .; CDR3nt: TGTGCCAGCAGCTTAGATGTCCCGAGAATTCAGTACTTC; CDR3aa: CASSLDVPRIQYF
v_gene: TRBV6-5; j_gene: TRBJ2-3; abundance: .; d_gene: .; CDR3nt: TGTGCCAGCAGGCAACAGGGCAGCACAGATACGCAGTATTTT; CDR3aa: CASRQQGSTDTQYF
v_gene: TRBV11-1; j_gene: TRBJ1-2; abundance: .; d_gene: .; CDR3nt: TGTGCCAGCAGCCCCGGGTCCGGGGAGCGGCGGGGCTACACCTTC; CDR3aa: CASSPGSGERRGYTF
v_gene: TRBV18; j_gene: TRBJ1-3; abundance: .; d_gene: .; CDR3nt: TGTGCCAGCTCACCCCCAGGGCGCGGAAACACCATATATTTT; CDR3aa: CASSPPGRGNTIYF
v_gene: TRBV10-1; j_gene: TRBJ2-2; abundance: .; d_gene: .; CDR3nt: TGCGCCAGCAGTGCAGAGACCCCCGGGGAGCTGTTTTTT; CDR3aa: CASSAETPGELFF
v_gene: TRBV18; j_gene: TRBJ2-2; abundance: .; d_gene: .; CDR3nt: TGTGCCAGCTCACCACAGGGTTGGTTCGGCGGGGAGCTGTTTTTT; CDR3aa: CASSPQGWFGGELFF
v_gene: TRBV5-4; j_gene: TRBJ1-3; abundance: .; d_gene: .; CDR3nt: TGTGCCAGCAGCTCCGGGACGGACGGGGGAAACACCATATATTTT; CDR3aa: CASSSGTDGGNTIYF
v_gene: TRBV6-4; j_gene: TRBJ2-1; abundance: .; d_gene: TRBD1; CDR3nt: TGTGCCAGCAGTGACTCGAAGGGGGCTCATGAGCAGTTCTTC; CDR3aa: CASSDSKGAHEQFF
v_gene: TRBV14; j_gene: TRBJ1-2; abundance: .; d_gene: .; CDR3nt: TGTGCCAGCAGCCAAGGACGGTATGGCTACACCTTC; CDR3aa: CASSQGRYGYTF
v_gene: TRBV11-3; j_gene: TRBJ2-1; abundance: .; d_gene: TRBD2; CDR3nt: TGTGCCAGCAGCTTAGGCGGGGGTTTGAATGAGCAGTTCTTC; CDR3aa: CASSLGGGLNEQFF
v_gene: TRBV14; j_gene: TRBJ1-2; abundance: .; d_gene: TRBD1; CDR3nt: TGTGCCAGCAGCCAACTGGACAGGGGTTCTGACGGCTACACCTTC; CDR3aa: CASSQLDRGSDGYTF
v_gene: TRBV21-1; j_gene: TRBJ1-5; abundance: .; d_gene: .; CDR3nt: TGTGCCAGCAGCAAAGGGCGGGTCGGGGTCCAGCATTTT; CDR3aa: CASSKGRVGVQHF
v_gene: TRBV2; j_gene: TRBJ1-2; abundance: .; d_gene: .; CDR3nt: TGTGCCAGCAGTGATACAGTCTACTATGGCTACACCTTC; CDR3aa: CASSDTVYYGYTF
v_gene: TRBV30; j_gene: TRBJ1-1; abundance: .; d_gene: .; CDR3nt: TGTGCCTGGAATGATGGGAACACTGAAGCTTTCTTT; CDR3aa: CAWNDGNTEAFF
v_gene: TRBV28; j_gene: TRBJ1-2; abundance: .; d_gene: .; CDR3nt: TGTGCCAGCGTCCGGGGGAACTATGGCTACACCTTC; CDR3aa: CASVRGNYGYTF
v_gene: TRBV18; j_gene: TRBJ1-2; abundance: .; d_gene: .; CDR3nt: TGTGCCAGCTCACCACCAGGGAAGAACTATGGCTACACCTTC; CDR3aa: CASSPPGKNYGYTF
v_gene: TRBV7-2; j_gene: TRBJ2-5; abundance: .; d_gene: .; CDR3nt: TGTGCCAGCAGCTCCCCTCCGGGACGGAGACAAGAGACCCAGTACTTC; CDR3aa: CASSSPPGRRQETQYF
v_gene: TRBV19; j_gene: TRBJ1-6; abundance: .; d_gene: .; CDR3nt: TGTGCCAGCATGGACAGCACGCTAAACCCCCTCCACTTT; CDR3aa: CASMDSTLNPLHF
v_gene: TRBV2; j_gene: TRBJ2-5; abundance: .; d_gene: .; CDR3nt: TGTGCCGGTGCGAGGGGCCAAGAGACCCAGTACTTC; CDR3aa: CAGARGQETQYF
v_gene: TRBV5-1; j_gene: TRBJ1-4; abundance: .; d_gene: .; CDR3nt: TGCGCCAGCAGCTTGAACAGGGCTAATGAAAAACTGTTTTTT; CDR3aa: CASSLNRANEKLFF
v_gene: TRBV6-6; j_gene: TRBJ1-2; abundance: .; d_gene: .; CDR3nt: TGTGCCAGCAGTCCTACAGGGAAGCGGGGCTACACCTTC; CDR3aa: CASSPTGKRGYTF
v_gene: TRBV4-2; j_gene: TRBJ1-4; abundance: few; d_gene: .; CDR3nt: TGTGCCAGCAGCCAAGATCTACCGACAACTAATGAAAAACTGTTTTTT; CDR3aa: CASSQDLPTTNEKLFF
v_gene: TRBV7-9; j_gene: TRBJ1-2; abundance: .; d_gene: TRBD1; CDR3nt: TGTGCCAGCAGCCTAGACAGGGTGGATGGCTACACCTTC; CDR3aa: CASSLDRVDGYTF
v_gene: TRBV7-9; j_gene: TRBJ1-1; abundance: .; d_gene: .; CDR3nt: TGTGCCAGCAGCTTAGGGTGGACTGAAGCTTTCTTT; CDR3aa: CASSLGWTEAFF
v_gene: TRBV28; j_gene: TRBJ1-1; abundance: .; d_gene: .; CDR3nt: TGTGCCAGCACCCTAAAGGACACTGAAGCTTTCTTT; CDR3aa: CASTLKDTEAFF
v_gene: TRBV5-1; j_gene: TRBJ2-3; abundance: .; d_gene: TRBD2; CDR3nt: TGCGCCAGCAGCTTTGAGCGGGGGGCCACAGATACGCAGTATTTT; CDR3aa: CASSFERGATDTQYF
v_gene: TRBV15; j_gene: TRBJ1-2; abundance: .; d_gene: .; CDR3nt: TGTGCCACCAGCAGGGACCGAAACTATGGCTACACCTTC; CDR3aa: CATSRDRNYGYTF
v_gene: TRBV7-9; j_gene: TRBJ2-5; abundance: .; d_gene: .; CDR3nt: TGTGCCAGCAGCTTTCACGGGGGGCTAGAGACCCAGTACTTC; CDR3aa: CASSFHGGLETQYF
v_gene: TRBV15; j_gene: TRBJ2-2; abundance: .; d_gene: .; CDR3nt: TGTGCCACCAGCAGAACCCAAGGGGTCGCCGGGGAGCTGTTTTTT; CDR3aa: CATSRTQGVAGELFF
v_gene: TRBV5-6; j_gene: TRBJ1-3; abundance: .; d_gene: .; CDR3nt: TGTGCCAGCAGCCCGCTGACCCCAACCTCTGGAAACACCATATATTTT; CDR3aa: CASSPLTPTSGNTIYF
v_gene: TRBV6-5; j_gene: TRBJ2-7; abundance: .; d_gene: .; CDR3nt: TGTGCCAGCAGTCCCCCGGGGAACGAGCAGTACTTC; CDR3aa: CASSPPGNEQYF
v_gene: TRBV7-9; j_gene: TRBJ2-2; abundance: .; d_gene: .; CDR3nt: TGTGCCAGCAGCTTAATGGGGTCCGGGGAGCTGTTTTTT; CDR3aa: CASSLMGSGELFF
v_gene: TRBV18; j_gene: TRBJ2-1; abundance: .; d_gene: .; CDR3nt: TGTGCCAGCTCACCACCGCGGGGGCCTCAAAATGAGCAGTTCTTC; CDR3aa: CASSPPRGPQNEQFF
v_gene: TRBV19; j_gene: TRBJ1-2; abundance: .; d_gene: .; CDR3nt: TGTGCCAGTAGTATAGACGGCAGGACGAACTATGGCTACACCTTC; CDR3aa: CASSIDGRTNYGYTF
v_gene: TRBV29-1; j_gene: TRBJ2-1; abundance: .; d_gene: TRBD2; CDR3nt: TGCAGCGTTGGGCGGGAGAGTAAGGATGAGCAGTTCTTC; CDR3aa: CSVGRESKDEQFF
v_gene: TRBV7-6; j_gene: TRBJ1-6; abundance: .; d_gene: .; CDR3nt: TGTGCCAGCAGCCCTGTCGCAGGGGATAATTCACCCCTCCACTTT; CDR3aa: CASSPVAGDNSPLHF
v_gene: TRBV6-5; j_gene: TRBJ2-3; abundance: .; d_gene: TRBD2; CDR3nt: TGTGCCAGCAGTTACTCGCGGGAGGGGACCACAGATACGCAGTATTTT; CDR3aa: CASSYSREGTTDTQYF
v_gene: TRBV6-2/TRBV6-3; j_gene: TRBJ1-5; abundance: .; d_gene: .; CDR3nt: TGTGCCAGCAGTAGAGAGGGGTTCGCCCAGCATTTT; CDR3aa: CASSREGFAQHF
v_gene: TRBV19; j_gene: TRBJ1-3; abundance: .; d_gene: TRBD1; CDR3nt: TGTGCCAGTAGTCAGGGGGCCACCGGAAACACCATATATTTT; CDR3aa: CASSQGATGNTIYF
v_gene: TRBV6-5; j_gene: TRBJ2-7; abundance: .; d_gene: .; CDR3nt: TGTGCCAGCAGTTTGAGAAGCAGAAACGAGCAGTACTTC; CDR3aa: CASSLRSRNEQYF
v_gene: TRBV15; j_gene: TRBJ2-1; abundance: .; d_gene: .; CDR3nt: TGTGCCACCAGCCCTGGAACAGGGCTCTACAATGAGCAGTTCTTC; CDR3aa: CATSPGTGLYNEQFF
v_gene: TRBV10-3; j_gene: TRBJ2-2; abundance: few; d_gene: TRBD1; CDR3nt: TGTGCCACATACAGGGGGCCCGGGGAGCTGTTTTTT; CDR3aa: CATYRGPGELFF
v_gene: TRBV6-5; j_gene: TRBJ2-1; abundance: .; d_gene: .; CDR3nt: TGTGCCAGCAGCCCCGGCCTGGAGCAGTTCTTC; CDR3aa: CASSPGLEQFF
v_gene: TRBV7-8; j_gene: TRBJ1-2; abundance: .; d_gene: TRBD1; CDR3nt: TGTGCCAGCAGCTTAATAAGGACAGGGGGCTATTATGGCTACACCTTC; CDR3aa: CASSLIRTGGYYGYTF
v_gene: TRBV7-2; j_gene: TRBJ2-5; abundance: .; d_gene: .; CDR3nt: TGTGCCAGCAGCCCACGACTAGGTGGATGGGGGGAGACCCAGTACTTC; CDR3aa: CASSPRLGGWGETQYF
v_gene: TRBV27; j_gene: TRBJ2-3; abundance: .; d_gene: TRBD1; CDR3nt: TGTGCCAGCAGTCGTCCCGGGACAGGGGCCGGCACAGATACGCAGTATTTT; CDR3aa: CASSRPGTGAGTDTQYF
v_gene: TRBV5-1; j_gene: TRBJ2-1; abundance: .; d_gene: TRBD1; CDR3nt: TGCGCCAGCAGCACGGGACAGGGTGCCTACAATGAGCAGTTCTTC; CDR3aa: CASSTGQGAYNEQFF
v_gene: TRBV24-1; j_gene: TRBJ2-1; abundance: .; d_gene: TRBD2; CDR3nt: TGTGCCACCAGTGATTATATAGGCGGGAGGAGCAATGAGCAGTTCTTC; CDR3aa: CATSDYIGGRSNEQFF
v_gene: TRBV12-3/TRBV12-4; j_gene: TRBJ2-1; abundance: .; d_gene: TRBD1; CDR3nt: TGTGCCAGCAGGGGATCCGGGGGACAGGGGGAGTTCTTC; CDR3aa: CASRGSGGQGEFF
v_gene: TRBV27; j_gene: TRBJ1-1; abundance: .; d_gene: .; CDR3nt: TGTGCCAGCAGTTATAATGGGGGGAACACTGAAGCTTTCTTT; CDR3aa: CASSYNGGNTEAFF
v_gene: TRBV5-1; j_gene: TRBJ1-2; abundance: medium-sized; d_gene: TRBD1; CDR3nt: TGCGCCAGCAGCTTCAACGCCCCGGGACAGGGAGCTAACTATGGCTACACCTTC; CDR3aa: CASSFNAPGQGANYGYTF